Listed here are 28 T cell receptor beta chains from one sample, sequenced in a study of spatial heterogeneity in lung cancer. The sample's time point: blood at routine non-recurrence follow-up after resection. The input material, whole RNA from tumor, nontumor lung or frozen PBMC, was sequenced unsorted. A single record per CDR3 protein comes from TCRdb applying MiXCR to the 5' RACE reads. The repertoire holds around 110,000 distinct CDR3 sequences, with more than 9% as singletons. Material: PBMCs, obtained at follow-up. The receptor source for this set is a male donor with early-stage non-small cell lung cancer.

This clonotype showed up just a few times. This chain uses TRBV20-1 with TRBJ2-5, with 7 bases aligning to TRBD2. CDR1 is DFQATT, CDR2 SNEGSKA, per germline (reference sequence). This CDR3 comprises 11 residues. Germline trimming cut 7 bases from V and 5 bases from J; bases unmatched to any gene: 4. The CDR3 here is CSGYGGETQYF. CDR3 sequence (DNA): TGCAGTGGGTACGGGGGGGAGACCCAGTACTTC.

This clonotype appeared many times. The rearrangement links TRBV25-1 to TRBJ1-6, with 9 bases fitting TRBD1. Trimming took 5 bases from V and 7 from J; bases not matched to a gene: 6. This CDR3 comprises 15 residues. CDR1 and CDR2 (germline): MGHDK, SYGVNS. CDR3 coding DNA: TGTGCCAGCAGTCCCCGGACAGGGGCGAATTCACCCCTCCACTTT. It yields the protein CASSPRTGANSPLHF.

This clonotype appeared a single time. For the CDR3, the DNA is TGTGCCAGCAGCCGGGAGGCAGGGCCTGCGAACACTGAAGCTTTCTTT. Its protein product is CASSREAGPANTEAFF. The gene calls are TRBV3-1 and TRBJ1-1; tentatively, D is TRBD1 (5 bases). Trimming pared 4 bases from V and 1 base from J, leaving 16 bases between. Germline CDR1 LGHDT, CDR2 YNNKEL (reference sequence). The CDR3 loop spans 16 amino acids.

Only a few counts were recorded for this clonotype. CDR3 DNA: TGCAGTGCTACCCCAGGGGGTAACTCCTACGAGCAGTACTTC. Its protein product is CSATPGGNSYEQYF. The chain is built from TRBV20-1 and TRBJ2-7; TRBD1 matches 7 bases. The CDR3 runs to 14 residues. Unmatched junction bases numbered 6, after V lost 4 bases and J lost 0 bases. Germline CDR1 reads DFQATT; CDR2 reads SNEGSKA (reference sequence).

This clonotype occurred a few times. V usage is TRBV6-1 and J usage is TRBJ2-7; no clear D. Germline values: CDR1 MNHNS, CDR2 SASEGT. V was clipped by 2 bases and J by 7 bases, with 12 bases between them. This CDR3 has 13 residues. The CDR3 loop is CASSEQTFREQYF. In DNA form, the CDR3 reads TGTGCCAGCAGTGAACAGACTTTTAGGGAGCAGTACTTC.

This clonotype was counted between two and nine times. The chain recombines TRBV29-1 with TRBJ2-2; D perhaps matches TRBD2 (6 bases). The length of the CDR3 is 13 residues. CDR1 is SQVTM and CDR2 is ANQGSEA in the germline V gene. Trimming shortened V by 5 bases and J by 3 bases, and 10 bases separated the two germline ends. The CDR3 loop is CSVWLAHTGELFF. The CDR3 coding sequence is TGCAGCGTTTGGCTAGCGCACACCGGGGAGCTGTTTTTT.

V is TRBV27 and J is TRBJ1-4; D is perhaps TRBD1 (5 bases). This CDR3 region has 13 residues. Germline assignment: CDR1 MNHEY and CDR2 SMNVEV (reference sequence). V was trimmed by 5 bases and J by 8 bases, leaving 12 bases between them. CDR3 nucleotides: TGTGCCAGCAGTAGGTGGGCAGGGGAAAAACTGTTTTTT. As protein: CASSRWAGEKLFF.

V gene TRBV7-2 combines with J gene TRBJ1-1; D gene unclear. The CDR3 is 14 residues long. The ends were cut back, 5 bases at V and 0 bases at J, with 10 bases in the middle. Germline-derived CDR1 and CDR2 are SGHTA and FQGNSA. The CDR3 nucleotides read TGTGCCAGCAGCCCAGTAGCCATGAACACTGAAGCTTTCTTT. Amino acids: CASSPVAMNTEAFF.

This clonotype came up a few times. The chain combines TRBV3-1 with TRBJ2-4; possible D gene TRBD1, 6 bases. Germline loops: CDR1 LGHDT, CDR2 YNNKEL (reference sequence). This CDR3 is built from 17 residues. With 1 base removed from V and 1 base from J, the gap between germline ends came to 14 bases. The DNA for the CDR3 is TGTGCCAGCAGCCAAGTCCAAAGAACAGGGGCCAAAAACATTCAGTACTTC. Its translation: CASSQVQRTGAKNIQYF.

This clonotype was found many times. This chain links TRBV10-3 with TRBJ2-7; a weak D match, TRBD1 (5 bases). This CDR3 has 12 residues. Trimming pared 2 bases from V and 3 bases from J, leaving 5 bases between. The germline gives CDR1 ENHRY, CDR2 SYGVKD. The chain's CDR3 is CAISEDSYEQYF. In nucleotides, the CDR3 is TGTGCCATCAGTGAGGACAGCTACGAGCAGTACTTC.

The chain couples TRBV3-1 to TRBJ2-7, with D perhaps TRBD1 (5 bases). This CDR3 is 13 amino acids long. Germline loops: CDR1 LGHDT, CDR2 YNNKEL (reference sequence). V was cut by 3 bases and J by 0 bases, with 6 bases left in between. This CDR3 reads CASSQTDSYEQYF. In DNA, the CDR3 is TGTGCCAGCAGCCAGACAGACTCCTACGAGCAGTACTTC.

The V call is TRBV12-3 or TRBV12-4, the J call TRBJ1-1, with 8 nucleotides matching TRBD1. The CDR3 extends over 14 amino acids. Losses at the gene ends were 3 bases for V and 5 bases for J; bases not matched to a gene: 5. DNA for the CDR3: TGTGCCAGCAGTTTCCAGACAGGGGAGACTGAAGCTTTCTTT. It translates to CASSFQTGETEAFF.

The rearrangement links TRBV5-1 to TRBJ2-2; D remains unclear. This CDR3 is 15 amino acids long. Trimming stripped 2 bases from V and 1 base from J, with 9 bases between. Germline-derived CDR1 and CDR2 are SGHRS and YFSETQ. The CDR3 spells CASSLGFGNTGELFF. CDR3 in DNA: TGCGCCAGCAGCTTAGGGTTCGGGAACACCGGGGAGCTGTTTTTT.

The CDR3 DNA follows: TGTGCCAGCAGCTTAAGTAGCACAGATACGCAGTATTTT. Protein: CASSLSSTDTQYF. The chain is built from TRBV5-5 and TRBJ2-3; no clear D. This CDR3 has 13 amino acids. The V gene's germline CDR1 is SGHKS and CDR2 YYEKEE (reference sequence). Trimming removed 2 bases at V and 0 bases at J, with 4 bases between.

The CDR3 sequence is CASSSAGATNEKLFF. The CDR3, as DNA: TGTGCCAGCAGTTCCGCGGGGGCAACTAATGAAAAACTGTTTTTT. The gene calls are TRBV12-3 or TRBV12-4 and TRBJ1-4; a weak D match, TRBD1 (5 bases). V lost 4 bases and J 0 bases, leaving 9 bases between the germline ends. The CDR3 is 15 residues long.

The chain links TRBV28 to TRBJ2-7; 7 positions agree with TRBD1. The CDR3 has 14 amino acids. Germline V CDR1 and CDR2: MDHEN, SYDVKM. V lost 4 bases to trimming and J lost 2 bases; unmatched junction nucleotides: 5. The CDR3 DNA reads TGTGCCAGCAGTTCACCGGACAGGACCTACGAGCAGTACTTC. This sequence encodes CASSSPDRTYEQYF. Full variable domain (remainder filled in from reference TRBV28 and TRBJ2-7): DVKVTQSSRYLVKRTGEKVFLECVQDMDHENMFWYRQDPGLGLRLIYFSYDVKMKEKGDIPEGYSVSREKKERFSLILESASTNQTSMYLCASSSPDRTYEQYFGPGTRLTVT.

The chain joins TRBV5-1 to TRBJ2-2; D unclear. Per germline, CDR1 SGHRS and CDR2 YFSETQ. The CDR3 loop spans 13 amino acids. The V end lost 4 bases, the J end lost 4 bases, and 8 bases lay between the germline ends. The CDR3 DNA reads TGCGCCAGCAGCGTTGTCGGCACCGGGGAGCTGTTTTTT. This translates into CASSVVGTGELFF.

As for this clonotype: One end of the junction does not line up with germline, which may come from a read error. The chain has TRBV7-3 and TRBJ2-1; the D call may be TRBD1 or TRBD2 (5 bases each). CDR1 and CDR2 from the germline V gene are SGHTA and FQGTGA. The CDR3 spans 15 residues. CDR3 in DNA: TGTGCCAGCAGCTTGACCGGGACCGTCTACGATGAGCAGTTCTTC. Residues: CASSLTGTVYDEQFF.

CDR3 bases: TGTGCCAGCAGTACGGGACAAATTTACACCGGGGAGCTGTTTTTT. As protein: CASSTGQIYTGELFF. The chain recombines TRBV12-3 or TRBV12-4 with TRBJ2-2; D perhaps matches TRBD1 (6 bases). Trimming took off 5 bases at V and 3 bases at J, with 13 bases between the two ends. This CDR3 has 15 residues.

This clonotype was found a few times. J is TRBJ2-2 and V is TRBV9; D gene ambiguous. V lost 0 bases to trimming and J lost 4 bases, with 16 bases between them. The CDR3 runs to 17 residues. Germline V gene lookup returns CDR1 SGDLS and CDR2 YYNGEE. CDR3 coding DNA: TGTGCCAGCAGCGTAGCGGGTACGATAGGGCGCACCGGGGAGCTGTTTTTT. It translates to CASSVAGTIGRTGELFF.

This clonotype was seen more than once but under ten times. The rearrangement uses TRBV5-1 and TRBJ2-7, with D tentatively TRBD1 (6 bases). There are 12 residues in the CDR3. V was pared by 0 bases and J by 6 bases, with 7 bases between. Germline CDR1 reads SGHRS; CDR2 reads YFSETQ. CDR3 DNA: TGCGCCAGCAGCTTGGTACAGGGCGAGCAGTACTTC. Its translation: CASSLVQGEQYF. The full variable domain, rest sourced from reference TRBV5-1 and TRBJ2-7, is KAGVTQTPRYLIKTRGQQVTLSCSPISGHRSVSWYQQTPGQGLQFLFEYFSETQRNKGNFPGRFSGRQFSNSRSEMNVSTLELGDSALYLCASSLVQGEQYFGPGTRLTVT.

This chain joins TRBV27 and TRBJ2-2; the match to TRBD1 covers 11 bases. CDR1 and CDR2 (germline): MNHEY, SMNVEV (reference sequence). V trimming: 6 bases; J trimming: 4 bases; junction bases outside the gene matches: 7. The CDR3 totals 16 residues. This CDR3 is CASRRVGTGGTGELFF. The CDR3 DNA sequence: TGTGCCAGCAGGAGAGTGGGGACAGGGGGCACCGGGGAGCTGTTTTTT.

This clonotype was counted only a few times. The chain uses TRBV24-1 and TRBJ1-1, with TRBD1 as a possible D gene (6 bases). V lost 1 base and J 5 bases, leaving 7 bases between the germline ends. The length of the CDR3 is 13 residues. Per the germline V gene, CDR1 is KGHDR and CDR2 is SFDVKD. Here the CDR3 DNA reads TGTGCCACCAGTGATTTTAGGGGGACTGAAGCTTTCTTT. Translation: CATSDFRGTEAFF.

This clonotype was found many times. This chain uses TRBV28 with TRBJ1-2, with 7 nucleotides matching TRBD1. Germline V lookup: CDR1 MDHEN, CDR2 SYDVKM. The V and J ends lost 7 bases and 0 bases, in that order; junction bases with no gene match: 20. The CDR3 is made up of 19 amino acids. CDR3 nucleotide sequence: TGTGCCAGCACCAAGAGGGGCAACAGGGGCGCTGGGACTAACTATGGCTACACCTTC. The encoded protein is CASTKRGNRGAGTNYGYTF.

To note about this clonotype: A much larger clone sits a single nucleotide away, making a read error possible. Because the CDR3's place on the DNA is in doubt, the DNA is left out and the CDR3 is given as listed by TCRdb. The gene calls are TRBV28 and TRBJ1-5. Germline V gene data show CDR1 as MDHEN and CDR2 as SYDVKM. Inclusive of both ends, the CDR3 amounts to 14 amino acids. The CDR3 loop is CASSSSGPRQLQHF.

The V gene is TRBV7-6, the J gene TRBJ2-5; D tentatively reads TRBD1 or TRBD2 (5 bases each). V shed 5 bases and J shed 4 bases, with 11 bases lying between them. The CDR3 is 13 residues long. Germline V lookup: CDR1 SGHVS, CDR2 FNYEAQ. The CDR3 nucleotides are TGTGCCAGCAGCGCGGCAGGGACAGAGACCCAGTACTTC. Translated, it gives CASSAAGTETQYF.

The chain has TRBV28 and TRBJ1-3, with D maybe TRBD1 (6 bases). This CDR3 spans 12 amino acids. Trimming left V 9 bases short and J 7 bases short, with 13 bases between. CDR1 is MDHEN and CDR2 is SYDVKM in the germline V gene. For the CDR3, the DNA is TGTGCCAGTAGGGGGACGGTCAACACCATATATTTT. Translation: CASRGTVNTIYF. The complete variable domain, with remaining parts taken from reference TRBV28 and TRBJ1-3, reads DVKVTQSSRYLVKRTGEKVFLECVQDMDHENMFWYRQDPGLGLRLIYFSYDVKMKEKGDIPEGYSVSREKKERFSLILESASTNQTSMYLCASRGTVNTIYFGEGSWLTVV.

The CDR3: CASSFGGPEYEQYF. CDR3 sequence (DNA): TGTGCCAGCAGTTTCGGGGGGCCGGAGTACGAGCAGTACTTC. The J gene is TRBJ2-7, the V gene TRBV27; D possibly corresponds to TRBD2 (7 bases). The CDR3 runs 14 residues. The V gene's germline CDR1 is MNHEY and CDR2 SMNVEV (reference sequence). V lost 3 bases, J lost 4 bases, and 13 bases lay in between.